This T cell receptor (beta chain) was sequenced for a study of shared clonotypes between healthy human individuals. Repertoires were generated with immunoSEQ multiplex PCR, while TCRdb's copy carries only in-frame clones and drops some. In the table there are about 2 million clones, about 95% of which are singletons. Trimming pared 3 bases from V and 4 bases from J, leaving 14 bases between. Germline V lookup: CDR1 SQVTM, CDR2 ANQGSEA. This CDR3 comprises 14 residues. Naive-designated CD8 cells lacked CD45RO, were positively enriched for CCR7, and omitted terminally differentiated effector memory CD45RA+ cells.

The clonotype comes from a young man in good health. The sequenced sample consisted of naive CD8+ T cells sorted from blood. The chain is built from TRBV29-1 and TRBJ2-3; perhaps D is TRBD1 or TRBD2 (5 bases each). The CDR3 sequence: CSVEGVTVPDTQYF. The CDR3 coding sequence is TGCAGCGTTGAGGGGGTGACGGTTCCAGATACGCAGTATTTT.